This passage covers 21 T cell receptor beta chains from one sample sequenced in a study of T cell responses to AZD1222 COVID-19 vaccine. The protocol was immunoSEQ multiplex PCR, while the TCRdb copy is restricted to in-frame clones and leaves out a portion. The sample lists roughly 150,000 clones; around 91% were seen once. The material sequenced was peripheral blood, taken 28 days after the second AZD1222 dose. These receptor sequences come from an adult who received the AZD1222 COVID-19 vaccine.

CDR3 sequence reads: CASSDYPNTGELFF. The DNA of the CDR3 is TGTGCCAGCAGCGATTACCCGAACACCGGGGAGCTGTTTTTT. The chain links TRBV25-1 to TRBJ2-2; D gene ambiguous. The CDR3 length is 14 residues. Trimming took 6 bases from V and 0 from J, leaving 8 bases between them. Per germline, CDR1 MGHDK and CDR2 SYGVNS.

This clone was picked up one time. The V call is TRBV9, the J call TRBJ1-5; D gene ambiguous. The germline V gene has CDR1 SGDLS and CDR2 YYNGEE. The CDR3 totals 12 residues. V lost 0 bases, J lost 6 bases, and 4 bases lay in between. Here the CDR3 DNA reads TGTGCCAGCAGCGTAGCCAGTCAGCCCCAGCATTTT. This sequence encodes CASSVASQPQHF.

Concerning this clone itself: Its ends do not fully match the called genes, so a read error is possible. This sequence joins TRBV12-5 and TRBJ2-7; TRBD2 agrees at 10 bases. The CDR3 extends over 12 amino acids. The V gene's germline CDR1 is LGHNT and CDR2 FRNRAP. The CDR3 is CASGLDSGRPHF. CDR3 in DNA: TGTGCTAGTGGTTTGGATAGCGGGAGGCCCCACTTC.

V gene TRBV5-1 combines with J gene TRBJ2-5; the match to TRBD2 covers 7 bases. The germline gives CDR1 SGHRS, CDR2 YFSETQ. This CDR3 has 14 amino acids. The junction had 2 bases not matched to a gene; V was cut back by 2 bases and J by 1 base. The CDR3, as DNA: TGCGCCAGCAGCTTCGGGACTACCCAAGAGACCCAGTACTTC. Amino acid sequence: CASSFGTTQETQYF.

This rearrangement joins TRBV3-1 (or the pseudogene TRBV3-2) to TRBJ1-3; tentative D call: TRBD1 (6 bases). Trimming left V 4 bases short and J 1 base short, with 11 bases between. The CDR3 totals 15 residues. From germline, CDR1 is LGHDT and CDR2 YNNKEL (reference sequence). In nucleotides, the CDR3 is TGTGCCAGCAGCCTCCGGACAGTTTCTGGAAACACCATATATTTT. This sequence encodes CASSLRTVSGNTIYF.

The rearrangement links TRBV5-1 to TRBJ2-7, with 15 nucleotides matching TRBD2. The ends lost 4 bases at V and 2 bases at J; junction bases unmatched: 7. Germline-derived CDR1 and CDR2 are SGHRS and YFSETQ. The CDR3 is 17 residues long. The CDR3 here is CASSGGLAGGGTYEQYF. CDR3 coding DNA: TGCGCCAGCAGCGGGGGACTAGCGGGAGGAGGCACCTACGAGCAGTACTTC.

The gene calls are TRBV28 and TRBJ2-1; 8 bases match TRBD2. There are 17 residues in the CDR3. The V segment lost 4 bases and the J segment 7 bases; nucleotides outside the gene matches: 15. The germline gives CDR1 MDHEN, CDR2 SYDVKM. CDR3 sequence (DNA): TGTGCCAGCAGTTCTCCCTTTGGAGCGGGAGAGGGGAATGAGCAGTTCTTC. Protein sequence: CASSSPFGAGEGNEQFF. Variable domain in full (rest from reference TRBV28 and TRBJ2-1): DVKVTQSSRYLVKRTGEKVFLECVQDMDHENMFWYRQDPGLGLRLIYFSYDVKMKEKGDIPEGYSVSREKKERFSLILESASTNQTSMYLCASSSPFGAGEGNEQFFGPGTRLTVL.

This chain links TRBV7-9 with TRBJ2-1; D is undetermined. With 4 bases removed from V and 4 bases from J, the gap between germline ends came to 8 bases. CDR3 length equals 13 residues. Germline V gene data show CDR1 as SEHNR and CDR2 as FQNEAQ (reference sequence). The DNA of the CDR3 is TGTGCCAGCAGCTCCACACCTTACAATGAGCAGTTCTTC. Translating gives CASSSTPYNEQFF.

CDR3 in DNA: TGTGCCAGCAGTGCTCGACCAAATTCACCCCTCCACTTT. Translated: CASSARPNSPLHF. The chain uses TRBV6-2 or TRBV6-3 and TRBJ1-6, with D unclear. The CDR3 runs to 13 residues. CDR1 MNHEY and CDR2 SVGEGT come from the germline V gene. The germline V and J ends were trimmed by 5 bases and 7 bases, with 9 bases remaining between them.

This chain uses TRBV12-3 or TRBV12-4 with TRBJ2-1; D is unclear. This CDR3 has 11 residues. Trimming removed 4 bases at V and 9 bases at J, with 7 bases between. The CDR3 DNA sequence: TGTGCCAGCAGTTCCCTAGTTGAGCAGTTCTTC. It translates to CASSSLVEQFF.

J is TRBJ2-7 and V is TRBV11-3, with D uncertain. Germline V gene lookup returns CDR1 SGHNT and CDR2 YENEEA. Trimming took 1 base from V and 2 from J, leaving 12 bases between them. This CDR3 is built from 15 residues. DNA for the CDR3: TGTGCCAGCAGCTTAGGTGCGGCACAGACCTACGAGCAGTACTTC. Translation gives CASSLGAAQTYEQYF.

The chain has TRBV7-2 and TRBJ1-2; D unresolved. Germline V lookup: CDR1 SGHTA, CDR2 FQGNSA. Trimming took 2 bases from V and 6 from J, leaving 10 bases between them. This CDR3 contains 13 residues. Here the CDR3 reads CASSLQRVNGYTF. In DNA, the CDR3 is TGTGCCAGCAGCTTACAGAGGGTTAATGGCTACACCTTC.

The gene calls are TRBV7-2 and TRBJ2-5; TRBD2 matches 11 bases. With V trimmed by 5 bases and J by 1 base, 6 bases remained unmatched. Germline V gene data show CDR1 as SGHTA and CDR2 as FQGNSA. CDR3 length: 16 residues. DNA of the CDR3: TGTGCCAGCAGCGGAGTAGCGGGGGGGTTCCAAGAGACCCAGTACTTC. It encodes CASSGVAGGFQETQYF.

The rearrangement joins TRBV6-2 or TRBV6-3 to TRBJ1-5; tentative D call: TRBD1 (5 bases). CDR3 length: 14 amino acids. Germline V gene data show CDR1 as MNHEY and CDR2 as SVGEGT. Trimming pared 6 bases from V and 3 bases from J, leaving 12 bases between. The CDR3 DNA reads as TGTGCCAGCAGCCGCGACAGAAACAATCAGCCCCAGCATTTT. Its translation: CASSRDRNNQPQHF.

J is TRBJ1-5 and V is TRBV27, with TRBD1 identical over 9 bases. The CDR3 is 18 amino acids. From germline, CDR1 is MNHEY and CDR2 SMNVEV (reference sequence). V lost 3 bases to trimming and J lost 4 bases; unmatched junction nucleotides: 13. CDR3 protein: CASSLSGTGLRVNQPQHF. The CDR3 DNA follows: TGTGCCAGCAGTTTGTCCGGGACAGGGTTAAGAGTTAATCAGCCCCAGCATTTT.

The chain recombines TRBV11-2 with TRBJ1-2, with D possibly matching TRBD1 (5 bases). Trimming cost V 2 bases and J 4 bases, with 14 bases left between them. The CDR3 length is 15 residues. The V gene's germline CDR1 is SGHAT and CDR2 FQNNGV. CDR3 amino acids: CASSLQGNGVYGYTF. As DNA, the CDR3 is TGTGCCAGCAGCTTACAGGGTAACGGCGTCTATGGCTACACCTTC.

The chain carries TRBV10-3 and TRBJ2-7, with TRBD1 matching over 7 bases. The J segment lost 6 bases and the V segment lost 5 bases, leaving 13 bases of the junction unmatched. This CDR3 is built from 15 residues. CDR1 is ENHRY, CDR2 SYGVKD, per germline. The CDR3 sequence is CAISSDRARNGEQYF. DNA of the CDR3: TGTGCCATCAGTTCCGACAGGGCCAGAAATGGCGAGCAGTACTTC.

The J gene is TRBJ2-7, the V gene TRBV9; TRBD2 agrees at 8 bases. The CDR3 totals 15 residues. Trimming cost V 4 bases and J 1 base; bases outside gene matches: 7. Germline CDR1 and CDR2: SGDLS and YYNGEE. The CDR3 DNA reads TGTGCCAGCAGCCCCTTCCTAGCGGGTTCCTACGAGCAGTACTTC. Translated, it gives CASSPFLAGSYEQYF. Full variable domain (missing parts from reference TRBV9 and TRBJ2-7): DSGVTQTPKHLITATGQRVTLRCSPRSGDLSVYWYQQSLDQGLQFLIQYYNGEERAKGNILERFSAQQFPDLHSELNLSSLELGDSALYFCASSPFLAGSYEQYFGPGTRLTVT.

This chain connects TRBV5-5 to TRBJ1-1; D remains unclear. CDR3 size: 16 residues. Trimming took off 4 bases at V and 6 bases at J, with 22 bases between the two ends. The germline CDR1 and CDR2 sequences are SGHKS and YYEKEE (reference sequence). CDR3 sequence (DNA): TGTGCCAGCAGCCTTCTCCCCCCGGGTGGGCTATCTGAAGCTTTCTTT. It specifies CASSLLPPGGLSEAFF.

The chain is built from TRBV23-1 and TRBJ1-5, with D hard to call. TRBV23-1 is marked as an open reading frame, function uncertain. V shed 0 bases and J shed 6 bases, with 12 bases lying between them. The CDR3 is 15 amino acids. The CDR3: CASSQSSGNGQPQHF. The CDR3 DNA reads TGCGCCAGCAGTCAATCGTCGGGGAATGGTCAGCCCCAGCATTTT.

The rearrangement links TRBV27 to TRBJ1-1; no reliable D call. Germline lookup yields CDR1 MNHEY and CDR2 SMNVEV (reference sequence). CDR3 length equals 12 residues. V gave up 4 bases and J gave up 10 bases, with 13 bases separating them. The CDR3 protein is CASSYGDKVAFF. Here the CDR3 DNA reads TGTGCCAGCAGTTACGGGGATAAAGTAGCTTTCTTT.